This is a list of T cell receptor beta chains from one sample in a study of regulatory T cells in long-lasting Graves disease. A single record per CDR3 protein comes from TCRdb applying MiXCR to the multiplex PCR reads. The sample holds over 650,000 distinct CDR3 sequences, about 30% seen once. The material was peripheral blood mononuclear cells (PBMCs), obtained when the disease was refractory, from a patient treated with antithyroid drugs. All receptors come from a female donor with Graves disease. Each CDR3 is given with its conserved first and last residue. The D gene is left open where the match is weak. Rows may omit the clone size; those that give it use once, few, many or a size class.

cdr3_length	d_call	v_call	clone_size	j_call	cdr3_aa	cdr3_nt
17	TRBD1	TRBV5-1	NA	TRBJ2-2	CASSLGQGAANTGELFF	TGCGCCAGCAGCTTAGGACAGGGGGCCGCGAACACCGGGGAGCTGTTTTTT
13	NA	TRBV20-1	NA	TRBJ1-1	CSASSGTNTEAFF	TGCAGTGCTAGCTCCGGGACGAACACTGAAGCTTTCTTT
15	TRBD1	TRBV20-1	NA	TRBJ1-5	CSARLDRVYGQPQHF	TGCAGTGCTAGATTAGACAGGGTGTATGGGCAGCCCCAGCATTTT
16	NA	TRBV5-1	NA	TRBJ1-1	CASSLVGGGSGAEAFF	TGCGCCAGCAGCTTGGTGGGCGGGGGTTCGGGTGCTGAAGCTTTCTTT
15	NA	TRBV5-1	NA	TRBJ1-6	CASSFRELHNSPLHF	TGCGCCAGCAGCTTCCGGGAACTTCATAATTCACCCCTCCACTTT
14	TRBD1	TRBV28	many	TRBJ1-1	CASSFPGQGTEAFF	TGTGCCAGCAGTTTTCCGGGACAGGGGACTGAAGCTTTCTTT
12	NA	TRBV12-3/TRBV12-4	many	TRBJ1-2	CASSLANYGYTF	TGTGCCAGCAGCCTTGCTAACTATGGCTACACCTTC
19	TRBD2	TRBV20-1	NA	TRBJ2-7	CSARDLASGRAGSSYEQYF	TGCAGTGCTAGAGATCTCGCTAGCGGGAGGGCCGGGAGCTCCTACGAGCAGTACTTC
13	NA	TRBV28	many	TRBJ1-1	CASSLWVNTEAFF	TGTGCCAGCAGTTTATGGGTGAACACTGAAGCTTTCTTT
13	NA	TRBV3-1	many	TRBJ1-1	CASSQGGQNEAFF	TGTGCCAGCAGCCAAGGTGGACAGAATGAAGCTTTCTTT